This TCR beta chain was sequenced for a study of pediatric ulcerative colitis. Germline CDR1 MDHEN, CDR2 SYDVKM. The germline V and J ends were trimmed by 3 bases and 10 bases, with 10 bases remaining between them. The CDR3 covers 12 residues. Samples were sequenced at Survey level, maximum 500,000 reads. Here immunoSEQ multiplex PCR was the method, and the copy in TCRdb shows in-frame clones only, minus some. The sample has tens of thousands of clones, roughly 79% seen once; the top ten hold 3% to 4.5%. The rectum was sampled with one to two pinch biopsies at colonoscopy. This clone came up a few times. Its antigen is still unknown. Study-level results: Some T cells in rectal biopsies may come from blood, especially with overt colitis. Ulcerative colitis patients shared more blood-rectal clones than controls.

J is TRBJ2-1 and V is TRBV28; perhaps TRBD2 as D (5 bases). Sequences were obtained from gut tissue. This TCR came from a girl aged 10 to 17 with moderate ulcerative colitis. The CDR3 is CASSFIKREQFF. CDR3 in DNA: TGTGCCAGCAGTTTCATAAAGCGGGAGCAGTTCTTC.